This entry describes one TCR beta chain. Its antigen is as yet unknown. This sample was taken from a study of cytomegalovirus exposure and HLA in healthy donors. Broader study findings: Most subjects had HLA-A and HLA-B alleles reportedly predicted accurately by TCR beta sequences. Apparent HLA restriction characterized most CMV-associated TCR beta chains in a later analysis.

This CDR3 is built from 14 residues. Between the trimmed V and J ends, which lost 0 bases and 10 bases, there was a span of 10 bases. Germline CDR1 reads SGHAT; CDR2 reads FQNNGV. A multiplex PCR was run with 60 Vbeta primers and 13 Jbeta primers. This table comes from immunoSEQ multiplex PCR, and its TCRdb copy is limited to in-frame clones, with some not included. Here the sample spans more than 95,000 clones, 60% to 80% being singletons. The chain joins TRBV11-2 to TRBJ1-6; unclear D gene. The receptor was derived from a man aged 60 to 69 in good health and CMV-seropositive. Sequenced input: PBMCs. The CDR3 protein is CASSLDPGISPLHF. Written as DNA, the CDR3 is TGTGCCAGCAGCTTAGATCCGGGAATCTCACCCCTCCACTTT.